The T cell receptor beta chain under discussion was sequenced for a study of beta chain features in type 1 diabetes (dated by TCRdb to between 2018 and 2020). Looking at the study overall: Mean age, gender distribution, total cell number and subset yield did not differ between patients and healthy donors. In the study, recently diagnosed type 1 diabetes patients and matched healthy donors were compared on the TCRB repertoires of their sorted circulating CD4+ T cell subsets. Regulatory and stem cell-like memory subsets were obtained from only 8 patients and roughly eight healthy donors, while naive and central memory subsets were obtained from all 30 or so donors. A total of approximately 100 million sorted cells were examined across all samples, and the number of cells per subset was strongly correlated with RNA yield. General study outcomes and caveats: Shorter templates might have been favored by PCR, but patient and control samples were amplified and corrected together, so both groups would have been affected equally by any skew. Naive, central memory and regulatory TCRB repertoires appeared more similar among patients than among healthy donors. HLA sub-analyses involved small numbers of individuals, so any influence of HLA type on TCRB rearrangement remained unresolved. Patients with type 1 diabetes made fewer insertions and deleted more nucleotides at VDJ recombination sites, implying thymic rearrangement abnormalities. Because cDNA rather than genomic DNA was sequenced, highly expressing activated cells could have been over-represented, although no difference in activation and CD3 levels was found between groups. In all four CD4+ subsets, TCRB CDR3 length was moderately but significantly shorter in type 1 diabetes patients.

CDR1 and CDR2, looked up from the germline V gene (reference sequence), are GTSNPN and SVGIG. From cysteine to phenylalanine, the CDR3 is 14 amino acids long. Only the CDR3 region is kept as DNA, spanning 42 bases read in frame from base 1. V is clipped by 2 bases and J by 4 bases, and the sequence between their germline boundaries is 11 bases long. A word on this clone: Its antigen remains unidentified. No much larger clone exists at a distance of one base, and base qualities are not known.

Each donor gave one peripheral blood draw, approximately 110 mL on average, collected into heparinised tubes. A BD FACSAria II and a panel including CD45RO, CCR7, CD25, CD127, CD95 and CD27 were used to sort naive, central memory, regulatory and stem cell-like memory CD4+ T cells. Every sorted population had a purity above 95%. Right away, PBMCs were isolated by Lymphoprep density gradient centrifugation and were stained directly, with no culture step. So that batch effects would be minimized, each experiment stained and sorted samples in pairs, pairing one healthy donor with one patient. The entire isolated RNA was reverse transcribed using the High Capacity cDNA Reverse Transcription Kit, and thus expressed TCRB transcripts were sequenced. Naive, central memory and regulatory T cell samples underwent deep immunoSEQ sequencing, averaging roughly 3.4 million total reads per sample. Sorted cells were lysed in RLT buffer and RNA was extracted with DNase-treated RNeasy Micro or Mini kits, depending on cell number. To prevent cross-contamination, every cell subset was processed on its own, while patient and healthy donor samples were processed together. The immunoSEQ multiplex PCR was used to amplify TCRB sequences from cDNA, generating 87-bp fragments that spanned the CDR3 region. Sequencing of the amplicons was done on the Illumina HiSeq platform. Concerning the study's data processing: Synthetic template baselines were used to correct PCR bias computationally, reads within Hamming distance 2 were collapsed, and singletons that could not be merged were discarded. Reads were aligned against IMGT to assign V, D and J genes, CDR3 length and insertions or deletions at six rearrangement sites. Within each subset, clonotype counts were normalized to sorted cell number, and only after that were true diversity and Gini coefficients computed with the tcR R package. Repertoire sharing was quantified using the overlap coefficient calculated on TCRB nucleotide sequences. As a proxy for the pre-selection repertoire, out-of-frame TCRB sequences from naive cells were analyzed. As stored in TCRdb, this immuneACCESS dataset retains in-frame rearrangements with V and J assigned. A fraction of the clones does not appear; measured against another copy, unresolved V genes explain less than half of the discrepancy, and the remainder lacks a known reason. The V and J calls and clone size were taken over from that table, and D and trimming were inferred from the DNA. Here the sample has 120,000 to 150,000 clones; under 11% occur a single time. Approximately 1.3% of the sample rests with the top ten.

This TCR was sampled from a man aged 18 to 35 in good health. The sample was naive CD4+ T cells from blood. The cell subset or site label, as the study defines it: true naive CD4+ T cells. Rearrangement joined TRBV30 to TRBJ1-4; the D segment could be TRBD1, given 6 matching bases. In nucleotides, the sequence is TGTGCCTGGAGTCGAGGACAGCTTAATGAAAAACTGTTTTTT. It specifies CAWSRGQLNEKLFF.